The present T cell receptor (beta chain) was sequenced within a study of cytomegalovirus exposure and HLA in healthy donors. Assay used: immunoSEQ multiplex PCR; TCRdb lists only in-frame clones, some missing. The top ten clones hold 2.6% of a sample with approximately 220,000 clones, approximately 90% of them seen once. Overall study findings and caveats: Researchers reported that a few CMV-associated chains were confirmed in vitro as CMV antigen-specific. The study listed 150 to 200 cytomegalovirus-associated TCR beta chains. According to a subsequent analysis, TCR clusters from the first cohort were inclined to appear together in the roughly 120 validation repertoires.

The germline V gene has CDR1 MNHEY and CDR2 SMNVEV (reference sequence). Deletions cut 5 bases from V and 0 bases from J, with 14 bases between. This CDR3 is 15 amino acids long. This clone showed up just a few times. Its antigen is currently unknown. The sequenced material came from PBMCs. The TCR comes from a man younger than 35 in good health and CMV-seronegative. The chain carries TRBV27 and TRBJ2-7, with D possibly being TRBD2 (7 bases). The CDR3 DNA sequence: TGTGCCAGCAGTCAAGCGGGGACACTCTCCTACGAGCAGTACTTC. Protein: CASSQAGTLSYEQYF.